A selection of T cell receptor beta chains follows, all from one sample in a study of PD-1 blockade in classical Hodgkin lymphoma. Generated by immunoSEQ multiplex PCR, the TCRdb table keeps only in-frame clones and is missing some. The table has around 25,000 clones, 94% seen once. What was sequenced was peripheral blood mononuclear cells (PBMCs). Source of these receptors: a human donor with classical Hodgkin lymphoma. Each CDR3 is given with its conserved first and last residue. Fields, in order: D gene, clone size, V gene, J gene, CDR3 DNA, CDR3 protein. A D gene is named only where the DNA matches it firmly. Clone size appears in some rows only: once, few, many, or a class for an expanded clone.

NA	NA	TRBV14	TRBJ1-2	TGTGCCAGCAGCCTCGCGCCCAACTATGGCTACACCTTC	CASSLAPNYGYTF
NA	NA	TRBV6-5	TRBJ1-1	TGTGCCAGCAGTTACTCCCTTAGAACTGAAGCTTTCTTT	CASSYSLRTEAFF
TRBD2	once	TRBV5-1	TRBJ2-1	TGCGCCAGCAGTGCTAGCGGGGGGGCCCACAATGAGCAGTTCTTC	CASSASGGAHNEQFF
NA	NA	TRBV30	TRBJ2-7	TGTGCCGGGGGACCGATCAGCGGGGAGCAGTACTTC	CAGGPISGEQYF
TRBD1	few	TRBV5-1	TRBJ2-7	TGCGCCAGCAGCTTGGGGGCAGGGGGCTACGAGCAGTACTTC	CASSLGAGGYEQYF
TRBD1	NA	TRBV7-9	TRBJ2-7	TGTGCCAGCAGCTCGGACAGGGAGAAGGCCGAGCAGTACTTC	CASSSDREKAEQYF
NA	NA	TRBV4-1	TRBJ2-2	TGCGCCAGCAGCCAAGGGGTTTCCCTTAACACCGGGGAGCTGTTTTTT	CASSQGVSLNTGELFF
NA	NA	TRBV2	TRBJ1-1	TGTGCCAGCAGTCAGGGACCGAAAACTGAAGCTTTCTTT	CASSQGPKTEAFF
NA	NA	TRBV5-4	TRBJ2-7	TGTGCCAGCAGCTTGGGCCTCGCAGTTGACTACGAGCAGTACTTC	CASSLGLAVDYEQYF
NA	NA	TRBV4-3	TRBJ2-7	TGCGCCAGCAGCCAAACTACAGGGCGGGGCTCCTACGAGCAGTACTTC	CASSQTTGRGSYEQYF
TRBD1	NA	TRBV5-1	TRBJ2-2	TGCGCCAGCAGGAGACAGGGGGGCACCGGGGAGCTGTTTTTT	CASRRQGGTGELFF
NA	NA	TRBV27	TRBJ2-6	TGTGCCAGCACCTACTCTGGGGCCAACGTCCTGACTTTC	CASTYSGANVLTF
NA	NA	TRBV11-3	TRBJ2-7	TGTGCCAGCAGGGATACTCCCTACGAGCAGTACTTC	CASRDTPYEQYF
TRBD1	once	TRBV4-1	TRBJ2-7	TGCGCCAGCAGCCAAGGTGGGACAGAGAGCTCCTACGAGCAGTACTTC	CASSQGGTESSYEQYF
NA	NA	TRBV10-3	TRBJ2-7	TGTGCCATCAGTGAGACCGGACGCACGGGGGAGCAGTACTTC	CAISETGRTGEQYF
TRBD2	few	TRBV6-5	TRBJ2-1	TGTGCCAGCAGTTACGGGCGGGGGGGATCTAATGAGCAGTTCTTC	CASSYGRGGSNEQFF
TRBD1	NA	TRBV19	TRBJ1-1	TGTGCCAGTAGTACGAGGACAGGGGGCAAGGGCCATGAAGCTTTCTTT	CASSTRTGGKGHEAFF
TRBD1	NA	TRBV9	TRBJ2-5	TGTGCCAGCAGCGTACCGGGATCAGGGGGGACCCAGTACTTC	CASSVPGSGGTQYF
NA	NA	TRBV21-1	TRBJ2-2	TGTGCCAGCAGCAAAGTGCGGGGAGACACCGGGGAGCTGTTTTTT	CASSKVRGDTGELFF
NA	NA	TRBV14	TRBJ2-7	TGTGCCAGCAGCCAATCCGCAACCTACGAGCAGTACTTC	CASSQSATYEQYF
NA	NA	TRBV11-2	TRBJ1-6	TGTGCCAGCAGCCCAGGGTCACATTCACCCCTCCACTTT	CASSPGSHSPLHF
NA	NA	TRBV30	TRBJ2-7	TGTGCCTGGAGTGTAGCGGAGGTACACTTC	CAWSVAEVHF
NA	NA	TRBV29-1	TRBJ2-7	TGCAGCGTTCTAGGGGACACGCGTACCTACTACGAGCAGTACTTC	CSVLGDTRTYYEQYF